Following are 4 T cell receptor beta chains from one sample sequenced in a study of HIV-infected patients and healthy controls. TCRdb reprocessed the 5' RACE reads with MiXCR, giving one entry per CDR3 protein. The sample records under 70,000 distinct CDR3 sequences, about a fifth being singletons. The sample was CD4+ T cells from blood. The receptor set was obtained from a human donor in good health.

This clonotype was found many times. This sequence joins TRBV11-2 and TRBJ1-1; TRBD1 agrees at 8 bases. The CDR3 has 14 amino acids. The germline CDR1 and CDR2 sequences are SGHAT and FQNNGV. With 4 bases clipped from V and 0 bases from J, the junction kept 1 base outside the gene matches. The CDR3: CASSWDRMNTEAFF. The CDR3 DNA reads as TGTGCCAGCAGCTGGGACAGGATGAACACTGAAGCTTTCTTT.

Ten or more counts support this clonotype. The chain uses TRBV29-1 and TRBJ2-3, with 13 positions matching TRBD2. This CDR3 has 15 amino acids. After removal of 7 bases from V and 6 bases from J, the junction contained 10 bases not matched to a gene. Germline CDR1 SQVTM, CDR2 ANQGSEA. For the CDR3, the DNA is TGCAGCGCGGGAACTAGCGGGAGGGCCTACGATACGCAGTATTTT. This sequence encodes CSAGTSGRAYDTQYF.

The chain joins TRBV2 to TRBJ1-4; possible D gene TRBD1, 5 bases. The CDR3 totals 14 residues. From germline, CDR1 is SNHLY and CDR2 FYNNEI. With 6 bases removed from V and 5 bases from J, the gap between germline ends came to 13 bases. CDR3 in amino acids: CASREDEGNEKLFF. The CDR3 bases are TGTGCCAGCAGGGAGGACGAGGGGAATGAAAAACTGTTTTTT.

This chain links TRBV6-2 or TRBV6-3 with TRBJ1-2; TRBD1 is a possible D gene (5 bases). The germline V and J ends were trimmed by 4 bases and 7 bases, with 10 bases remaining between them. The CDR3 is made up of 12 amino acids. Looked up from germline, CDR1 is MNHEY and CDR2 is SVGEGT. The CDR3 DNA reads as TGTGCCAGCAGTTCCAGGGTTTTTGGCTACACCTTC. This translates into CASSSRVFGYTF.